This T cell receptor (beta chain) was found in a study of CD8+CD57+ T cells in acquired aplastic anemia (dated by TCRdb to 2016 to 2018). For the wider study: DNA extracted from sorted CD4+ and CD8+ cells had a mean of around 3 ug, with a range of roughly 0.19 to 27.4 ug. Healthy donor samples averaged roughly 10 million reads for CD4+ and around 12 million for CD8+ cells. Beyond this particular receptor, the publication reports: Twenty-nine CD8+ CDR3 sequences were found to be shared between patients and controls, but these sequences appeared to be highly expressed in patients and within the immunodominant clones of the patients. Patients and healthy controls showed no significant difference in CD8+ Simpson's diversity (P=0.060).

Profiling of TCR beta VDJ combinations and CDR3 sequences used genomic DNA as the template. An Illumina HiSeq 2000 was the platform used for TCR repertoire sequencing. As for the authors' bioinformatics: Repertoires were assessed using TRBV/TRBJ rearrangement plots, CDR3 size and DJ length profiles, and Simpson's diversity index. Whichever DNA sequence was most abundant in the deep sequencing data was defined as the immunodominant clone. CDR3 amino acid sequences were screened for sharing across subjects and were compared with published repertoires and the VDJdb database. TCRdb reworked the public reads: Q25 trimming with fastp, MiXCR clone assembly, productive beta chains retained. Each record represents a unique CDR3 protein, reported with the most common genes and DNA among its rows. What appears here as the V and J calls and clone size reflects TCRdb's work, not the paper's. The sample contains 150,000 to 200,000 distinct CDR3 sequences, 50% to 75% of them found a single time. The ten most abundant clones make up about 48% of the sample.

Taken from cysteine to phenylalanine, the CDR3 has 14 residues. Only the CDR3 part of the read is kept: 42 bases, read in frame from the first base. Trimming accounts for 3 bases at V and 7 bases at J, while the number of junction bases matched to no gene is 5. Reading the germline V gene gives CDR1 SNHLY and CDR2 FYNNEI. The study deep-sequenced TCR repertoires of sorted CD4+ and CD8+ blood T cells from severe aplastic anemia patients and healthy subjects. Ficoll-Paque density gradient centrifugation was used to isolate peripheral blood mononuclear cells. Before DNA was extracted, CD4+ and CD8+ T cells were sorted using either FACS or magnetic beads. Turning to this clonotype: Its antigen is still unknown. Base qualities are missing; no much larger clone stands one base away.

This clonotype originated in a human donor in good health. Material: sorted CD4+, CD8+, or CD8+CD57+ T cells (not recorded which) from PBMCs. This sequence uses TRBV2 and TRBJ1-4; 7 junctional bases match TRBD1. The nucleotide sequence reads TGTGCCAGCAGTGAGTACAGGGGACGTGAAAAACTGTTTTTT. This yields the protein CASSEYRGREKLFF.